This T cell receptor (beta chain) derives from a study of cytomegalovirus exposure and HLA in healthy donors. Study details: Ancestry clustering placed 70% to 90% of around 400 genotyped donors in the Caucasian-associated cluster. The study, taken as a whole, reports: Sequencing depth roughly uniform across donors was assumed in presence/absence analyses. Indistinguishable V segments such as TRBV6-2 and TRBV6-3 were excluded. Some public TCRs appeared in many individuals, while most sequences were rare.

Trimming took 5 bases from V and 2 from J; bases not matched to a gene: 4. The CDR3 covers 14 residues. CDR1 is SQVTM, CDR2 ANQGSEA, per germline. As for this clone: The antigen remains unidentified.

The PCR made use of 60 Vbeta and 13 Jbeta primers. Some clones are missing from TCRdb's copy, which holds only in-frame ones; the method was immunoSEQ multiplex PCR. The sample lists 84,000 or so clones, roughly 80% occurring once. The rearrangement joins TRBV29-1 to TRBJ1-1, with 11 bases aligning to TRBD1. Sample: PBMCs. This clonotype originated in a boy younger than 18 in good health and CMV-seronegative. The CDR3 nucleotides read TGCAGCGTTATCCGGACAGGGGGCAACACTGAAGCTTTCTTT. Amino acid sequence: CSVIRTGGNTEAFF. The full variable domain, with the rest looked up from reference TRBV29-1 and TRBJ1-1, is SAVISQKPSRDICQRGTSLTIQCQVDSQVTMMFWYRQQPGQSLTLIATANQGSEATYESGFVIDKFPISRPNLTFSTLTVSNMSPEDSSIYLCSVIRTGGNTEAFFGQGTRLTVV.